This T cell receptor beta chain was sequenced for a study of OX40 agonist ivuxolimab in advanced cancers. This CDR3 comprises 14 residues. Unmatched junction bases numbered 6, after V lost 9 bases and J lost 5 bases. Germline lookup yields CDR1 SGHTA and CDR2 FQGTGA. The method was immunoSEQ multiplex PCR; TCRdb's version includes in-frame clones alone and lacks a portion of them. The data show over 60,000 clones, with nearly 90% seen just once and 4% held by the top ten. Material: CD4+ or CD8+ T cells sorted from blood, obtained in a trial of the OX40 agonist ivuxolimab. The sequence was obtained from an adult with an advanced solid tumor such as melanoma, head and neck, liver or kidney cancer. The rearrangement uses TRBV7-3 and TRBJ1-6; TRBD1 matches at 8 bases. The CDR3 DNA reads TGTGCCAGTAAAGGACAGGGAGATAATTCACCCCTCCACTTT. Protein: CASKGQGDNSPLHF.